This T cell receptor (beta chain) came from a study of T cell clones after liver transplantation. Here immunoSEQ multiplex PCR was the method, and the copy in TCRdb shows in-frame clones only, minus some. The sample lists 70,000 to 80,000 clones; about 88% were seen once. J lost 8 bases, V lost 4 bases, and 7 bases had no gene match. The CDR3 runs to 12 residues. Germline V lookup: CDR1 SQVTM, CDR2 ANQGSEA. Sequenced here: CD4+ T cells from blood, sampled before liver transplant. The chain links TRBV29-1 to TRBJ1-2, with 7 bases matching TRBD1. The TCR was taken from a human donor who received a liver transplant. CDR3 nucleotides: TGCAGCGTTGGGAGGGGGCAACGGGGCTACACCTTC. It specifies CSVGRGQRGYTF.